Described below is a single T cell receptor (beta chain) sequence and its context. The antigen remains undetermined. The CDR3 covers 15 residues. Trimming took 5 bases from V and 0 from J, leaving 11 bases between them. Per the germline V gene, CDR1 is SGDLS and CDR2 is YYNGEE. Primers for the PCR totalled 60 Vbeta and 13 Jbeta. Sequencing used immunoSEQ multiplex PCR; TCRdb keeps in-frame clones, though not all of them. The sample holds 140,000 or so clones, approximately 86% seen once. The data were obtained in a study of cytomegalovirus exposure and HLA in healthy donors. Study-wide context: Membership in the Caucasian-associated ancestry cluster was found for approximately 85% of a few hundred genotyped donors. Study-wide findings and caveats: The authors excluded some V segments, including TRBV6-2 and TRBV6-3, as indistinguishable.

The rearrangement joins TRBV9 to TRBJ2-2; D is possibly TRBD2 (6 bases). Source material: PBMCs. This receptor was taken from a woman aged 40 to 50 in good health and CMV-seronegative. The CDR3 spells CASREGNTNTGELFF. The CDR3 nucleotides are TGTGCCAGCAGGGAGGGGAACACGAACACCGGGGAGCTGTTTTTT.